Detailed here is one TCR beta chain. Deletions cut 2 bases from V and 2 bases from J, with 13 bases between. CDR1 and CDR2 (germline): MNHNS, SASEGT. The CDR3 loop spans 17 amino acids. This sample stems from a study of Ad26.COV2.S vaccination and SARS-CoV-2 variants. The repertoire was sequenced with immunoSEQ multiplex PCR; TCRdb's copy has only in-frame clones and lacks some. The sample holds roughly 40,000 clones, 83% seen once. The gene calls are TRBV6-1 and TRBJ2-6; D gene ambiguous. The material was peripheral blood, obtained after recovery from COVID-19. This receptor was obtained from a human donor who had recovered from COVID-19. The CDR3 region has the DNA TGTGCCAGCAGTGAATCCGTGGGGATAGCTGGGGCCAACGTCCTGACTTTC. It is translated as CASSESVGIAGANVLTF.